The rows below give T cell receptor beta chains drawn from one sample of a study of PD-1 blockade in classical Hodgkin lymphoma. Here immunoSEQ multiplex PCR was the method, and the copy in TCRdb shows in-frame clones only, minus some. The sample contains tens of thousands of clones, 85% to 95% of which appear only once. Sequencing was performed on peripheral blood mononuclear cells (PBMCs), taken before the fourth cycle of nivolumab. The receptors stem from a human donor with classical Hodgkin lymphoma. CDR3s include the opening cysteine and the closing phenylalanine or tryptophan. A D gene is named only where the DNA matches it firmly. Only some rows state a clone size, as once, few, many or a class for expanded clones.

>TRBV5-1|TRBD1|TRBJ2-5|NA
CASSLEGQNFVETQYF
TGCGCCAGCAGCTTGGAGGGACAGAATTTCGTTGAGACCCAGTACTTC
>TRBV12-5|TRBD1|TRBJ1-6|NA
CASGLLPGTAKSPLHF
TGTGCTAGTGGTTTGCTCCCCGGGACAGCCAAGTCACCCCTCCACTTT
>TRBV27|NA|TRBJ1-1|NA
CASSQRWTATNTEAFF
TGTGCCAGCAGTCAGCGGTGGACAGCCACAAACACTGAAGCTTTCTTT
>TRBV10-3|TRBD1|TRBJ2-5|NA
CAIGQEQETQYF
TGTGCCATAGGACAGGAGCAAGAGACCCAGTACTTC
>TRBV10-2|TRBD2|TRBJ2-3|NA
CASSELPGLAGDADTQYF
TGCGCCAGCAGTGAGCTACCTGGGTTAGCGGGAGACGCAGATACGCAGTATTTT
>TRBV18|NA|TRBJ2-7|NA
CASSDSLMTYEQYF
TGTGCCAGCTCAGATTCGTTGATGACCTACGAGCAGTACTTC
>TRBV15|TRBD1|TRBJ1-6|NA
CATSRDRIANYNSPLHF
TGTGCCACCAGCAGGGACAGGATAGCAAACTATAATTCACCCCTCCACTTT
>TRBV28|TRBD2|TRBJ2-3|NA
CASSRTSGEHTDTQYF
TGTGCCAGCAGTCGGACTAGCGGGGAACACACAGATACGCAGTATTTT
>TRBV29-1|NA|TRBJ1-5|NA
CSVGPGYNQPQHF
TGCAGCGTCGGCCCAGGGTATAATCAGCCCCAGCATTTT
>TRBV7-9|TRBD2|TRBJ2-1|once
CASSLPGLVYNEQFF
TGTGCCAGCAGCTTACCAGGACTAGTGTACAATGAGCAGTTCTTC
>TRBV4-1|NA|TRBJ1-1|NA
CASSRPGTSSGGTEAFF
TGCGCCAGCAGCCGCCCGGGGACATCCTCTGGGGGAACTGAAGCTTTCTTT
>TRBV2|NA|TRBJ1-5|NA
CASSAQGKGQPQHF
TGTGCCAGCAGTGCCCAGGGGAAAGGTCAGCCCCAGCATTTT